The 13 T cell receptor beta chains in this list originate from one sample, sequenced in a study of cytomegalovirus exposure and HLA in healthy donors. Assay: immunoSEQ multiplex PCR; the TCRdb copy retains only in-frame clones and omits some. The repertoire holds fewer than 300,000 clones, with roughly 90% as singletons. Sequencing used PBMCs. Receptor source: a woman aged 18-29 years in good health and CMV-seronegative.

CDR3: CSVGGRVGTEAFF. Written as DNA, the CDR3 is TGCAGCGTTGGAGGCAGGGTTGGGACTGAAGCTTTCTTT. The chain carries TRBV29-1 and TRBJ1-1; tentative D call: TRBD1 (5 bases). The V and J ends lost 4 bases and 5 bases respectively, with 14 bases between them. Germline CDR1 reads SQVTM; CDR2 reads ANQGSEA. CDR3 length equals 13 residues.

CDR3 loop: CASSIGSGVGDTQYF. DNA of the CDR3: TGTGCCAGTAGTATAGGGTCGGGAGTGGGAGATACGCAGTATTTT. The rearrangement links TRBV19 to TRBJ2-3, with a weak D call TRBD2 (6 bases). CDR1 is LNHDA, CDR2 SQIVND, per germline (reference sequence). The CDR3 runs to 15 residues. Trimming cost V 1 base and J 5 bases, with 13 bases left between them.

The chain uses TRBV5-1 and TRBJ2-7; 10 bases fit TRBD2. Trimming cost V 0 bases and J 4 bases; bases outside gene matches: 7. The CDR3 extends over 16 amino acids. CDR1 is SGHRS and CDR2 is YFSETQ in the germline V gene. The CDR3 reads CASSLGLAGVEYEQYF. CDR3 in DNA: TGCGCCAGCAGCTTGGGGCTAGCGGGAGTGGAATACGAGCAGTACTTC.

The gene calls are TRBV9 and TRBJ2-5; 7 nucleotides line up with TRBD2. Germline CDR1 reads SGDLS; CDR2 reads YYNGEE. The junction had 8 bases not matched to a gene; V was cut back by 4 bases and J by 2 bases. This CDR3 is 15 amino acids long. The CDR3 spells CASSPPLAEQETQYF. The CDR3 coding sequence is TGTGCCAGCAGCCCACCTCTAGCGGAGCAAGAGACCCAGTACTTC.

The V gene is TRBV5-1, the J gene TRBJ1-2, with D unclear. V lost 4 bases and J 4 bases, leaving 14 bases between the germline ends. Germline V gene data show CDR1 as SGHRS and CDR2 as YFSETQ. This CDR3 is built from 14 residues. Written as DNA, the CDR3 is TGCGCCAGCAGCCTGGGAGGGATCGGCTATGGCTACACCTTC. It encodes CASSLGGIGYGYTF.

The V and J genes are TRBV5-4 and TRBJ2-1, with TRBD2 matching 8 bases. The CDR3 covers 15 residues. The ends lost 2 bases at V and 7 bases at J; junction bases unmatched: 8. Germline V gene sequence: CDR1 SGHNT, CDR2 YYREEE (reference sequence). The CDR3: CASSLAGAGRNEQFF. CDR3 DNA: TGTGCCAGCAGCTTAGCGGGAGCCGGCAGGAATGAGCAGTTCTTC.

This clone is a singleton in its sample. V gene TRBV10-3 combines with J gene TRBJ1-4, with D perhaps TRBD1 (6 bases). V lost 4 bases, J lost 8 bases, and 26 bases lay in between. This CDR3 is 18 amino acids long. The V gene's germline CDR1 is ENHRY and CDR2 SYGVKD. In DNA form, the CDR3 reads TGTGCCATCAGTGGGGACCCAGGGGCCGCCATCGGTAAGGAAAAACTGTTTTTT. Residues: CAISGDPGAAIGKEKLFF.

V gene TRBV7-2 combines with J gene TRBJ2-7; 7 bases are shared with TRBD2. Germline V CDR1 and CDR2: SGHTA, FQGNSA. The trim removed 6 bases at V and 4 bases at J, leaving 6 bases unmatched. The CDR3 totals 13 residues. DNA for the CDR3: TGTGCCAGCAGTCCGGGACTACTGTACGAGCAGTACTTC. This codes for CASSPGLLYEQYF.

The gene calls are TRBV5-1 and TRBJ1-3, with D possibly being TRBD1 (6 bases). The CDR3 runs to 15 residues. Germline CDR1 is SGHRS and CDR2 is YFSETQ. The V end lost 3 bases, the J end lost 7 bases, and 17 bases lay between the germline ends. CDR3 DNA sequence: TGCGCCAGCAGCTCACTTACAGGGTTTGAGAACACCATATATTTT. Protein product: CASSSLTGFENTIYF.

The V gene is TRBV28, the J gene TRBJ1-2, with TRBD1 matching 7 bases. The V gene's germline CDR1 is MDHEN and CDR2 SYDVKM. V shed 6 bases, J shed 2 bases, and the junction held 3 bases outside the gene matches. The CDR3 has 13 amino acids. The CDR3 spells CASRKGQNYGYTF. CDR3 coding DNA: TGTGCCAGCAGGAAGGGACAGAACTATGGCTACACCTTC.

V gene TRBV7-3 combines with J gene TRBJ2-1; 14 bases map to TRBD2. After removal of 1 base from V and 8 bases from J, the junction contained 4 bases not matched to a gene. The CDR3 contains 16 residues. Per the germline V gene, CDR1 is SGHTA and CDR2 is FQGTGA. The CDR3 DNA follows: TGTGCCAGCAGCTTAATCGGGACTAGCGGGAGCTATGAGCAGTTCTTC. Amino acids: CASSLIGTSGSYEQFF. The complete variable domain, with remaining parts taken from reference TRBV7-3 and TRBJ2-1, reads GAGVSQTPSNKVTEKGKYVELRCDPISGHTALYWYRQSLGQGPEFLIYFQGTGAADDSGLPNDRFFAVRPEGSVSTLKIQRTERGDSAVYLCASSLIGTSGSYEQFFGPGTRLTVL.

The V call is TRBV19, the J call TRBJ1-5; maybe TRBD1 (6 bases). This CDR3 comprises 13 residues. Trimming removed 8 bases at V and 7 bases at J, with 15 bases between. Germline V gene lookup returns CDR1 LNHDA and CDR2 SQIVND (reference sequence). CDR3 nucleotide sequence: TGTGCCAGTTCTCCGGGACACAGGCAGCCCCAGCATTTT. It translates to CASSPGHRQPQHF.

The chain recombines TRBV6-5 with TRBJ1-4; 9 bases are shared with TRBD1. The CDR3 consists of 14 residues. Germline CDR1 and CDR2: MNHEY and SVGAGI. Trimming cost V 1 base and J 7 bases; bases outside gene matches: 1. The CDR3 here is CASSYLQGAEKLFF. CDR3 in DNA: TGTGCCAGCAGTTACTTACAGGGGGCTGAAAAACTGTTTTTT.